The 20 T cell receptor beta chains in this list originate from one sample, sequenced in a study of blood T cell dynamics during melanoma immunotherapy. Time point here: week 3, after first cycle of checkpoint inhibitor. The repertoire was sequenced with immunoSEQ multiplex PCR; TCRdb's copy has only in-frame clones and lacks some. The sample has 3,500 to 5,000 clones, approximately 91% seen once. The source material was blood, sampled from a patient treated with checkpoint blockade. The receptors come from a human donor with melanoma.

This CDR3 is CASSLEGGRNTEAFF. The CDR3 coding sequence is TGCGCCAGCAGCTTGGAAGGAGGGCGAAACACTGAAGCTTTCTTT. This sequence joins TRBV5-1 and TRBJ1-1, with D unresolved. The CDR3 runs 15 residues. CDR1 and CDR2 (germline): SGHRS, YFSETQ. V lost 0 bases and J lost 2, with 11 bases in between.

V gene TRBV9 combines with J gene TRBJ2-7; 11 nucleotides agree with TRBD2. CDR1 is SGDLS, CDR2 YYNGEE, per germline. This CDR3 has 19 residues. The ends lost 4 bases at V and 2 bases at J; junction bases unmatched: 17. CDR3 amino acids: CASSRSGLAGALLTYEQYF. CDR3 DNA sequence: TGTGCCAGCAGCCGTAGTGGACTAGCGGGCGCCTTACTTACCTACGAGCAGTACTTC.

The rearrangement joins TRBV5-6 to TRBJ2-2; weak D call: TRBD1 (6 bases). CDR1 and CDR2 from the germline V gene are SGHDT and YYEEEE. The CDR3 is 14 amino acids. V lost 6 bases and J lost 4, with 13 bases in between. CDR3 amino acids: CASTGAQGTGELFF. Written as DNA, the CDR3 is TGTGCCAGCACAGGGGCCCAGGGCACCGGGGAGCTGTTTTTT.

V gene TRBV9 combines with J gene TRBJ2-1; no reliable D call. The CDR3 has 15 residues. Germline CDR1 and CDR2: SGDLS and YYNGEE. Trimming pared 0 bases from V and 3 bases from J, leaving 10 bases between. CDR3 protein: CASSVDGQIYNEQFF. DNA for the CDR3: TGTGCCAGCAGCGTAGATGGGCAGATCTACAATGAGCAGTTCTTC.

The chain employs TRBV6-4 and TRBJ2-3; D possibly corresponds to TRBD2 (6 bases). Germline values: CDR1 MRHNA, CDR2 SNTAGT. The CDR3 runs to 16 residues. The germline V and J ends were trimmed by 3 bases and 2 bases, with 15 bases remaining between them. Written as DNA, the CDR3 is TGTGCCAGCAGTGAGTCCAGCGGAGGGGACACAGATACGCAGTATTTT. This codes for CASSESSGGDTDTQYF.

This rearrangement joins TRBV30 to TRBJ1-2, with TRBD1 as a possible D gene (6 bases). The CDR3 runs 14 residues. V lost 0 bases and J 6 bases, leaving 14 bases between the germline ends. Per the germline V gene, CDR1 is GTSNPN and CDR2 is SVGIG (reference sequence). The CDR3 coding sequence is TGTGCCTGGAGTGTAGAGGGGGGGTTAAATGGCTACACCTTC. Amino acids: CAWSVEGGLNGYTF.

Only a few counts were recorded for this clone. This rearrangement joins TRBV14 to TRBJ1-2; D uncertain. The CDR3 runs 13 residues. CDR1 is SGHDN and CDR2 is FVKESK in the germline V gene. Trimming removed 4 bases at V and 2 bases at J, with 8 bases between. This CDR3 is CASSRSSNYGYTF. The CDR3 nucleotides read TGTGCCAGCAGCCGATCCTCGAACTATGGCTACACCTTC.

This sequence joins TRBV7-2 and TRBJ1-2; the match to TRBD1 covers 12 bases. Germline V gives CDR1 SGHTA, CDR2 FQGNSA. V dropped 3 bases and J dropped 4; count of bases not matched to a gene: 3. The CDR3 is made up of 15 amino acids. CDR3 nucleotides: TGTGCCAGCAGCTTGGGGACAGGGGGCGTCTATGGCTACACCTTC. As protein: CASSLGTGGVYGYTF.

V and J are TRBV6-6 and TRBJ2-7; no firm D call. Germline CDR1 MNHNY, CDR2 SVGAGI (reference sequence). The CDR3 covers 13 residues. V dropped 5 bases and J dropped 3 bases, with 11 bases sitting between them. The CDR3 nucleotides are TGTGCCAGCAGTCCTCGTCCCAACTACGAGCAGTACTTC. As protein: CASSPRPNYEQYF.

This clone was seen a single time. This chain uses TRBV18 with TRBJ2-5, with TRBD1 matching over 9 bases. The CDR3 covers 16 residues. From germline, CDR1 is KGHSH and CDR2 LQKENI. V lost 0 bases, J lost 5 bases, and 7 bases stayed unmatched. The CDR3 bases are TGTGCCAGCTCACCACCGGACAGGACAGGGGCCGAGACCCAGTACTTC. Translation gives CASSPPDRTGAETQYF. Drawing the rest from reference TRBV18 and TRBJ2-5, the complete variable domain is NAGVMQNPRHLVRRRGQEARLRCSPMKGHSHVYWYRQLPEEGLKFMVYLQKENIIDESGMPKERFSAEFPKEGPSILRIQQVVRGDSAAYFCASSPPDRTGAETQYFGPGTRLLVL.

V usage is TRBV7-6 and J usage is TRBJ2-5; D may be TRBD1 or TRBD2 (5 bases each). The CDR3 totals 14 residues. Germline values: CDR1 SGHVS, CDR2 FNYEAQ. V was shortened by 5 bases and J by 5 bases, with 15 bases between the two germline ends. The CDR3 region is CASSLGRGFETQYF. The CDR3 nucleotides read TGTGCCAGCAGCCTGGGACGGGGTTTCGAGACCCAGTACTTC.

The DNA of the CDR3 is TGTGCCAGTAGTAGAGGGGACAGGGGCGTTTCTAACTATGGCTACACCTTC. Translation: CASSRGDRGVSNYGYTF. This chain links TRBV19 with TRBJ1-2, with 10 bases aligning to TRBD1. Germline CDR1 LNHDA, CDR2 SQIVND (reference sequence). CDR3 length: 17 amino acids. V dropped 4 bases and J dropped 0; count of bases not matched to a gene: 8.

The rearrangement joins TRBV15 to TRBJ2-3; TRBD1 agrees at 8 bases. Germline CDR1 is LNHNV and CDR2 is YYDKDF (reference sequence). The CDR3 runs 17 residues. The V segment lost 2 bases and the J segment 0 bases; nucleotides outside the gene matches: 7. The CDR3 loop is CATSRNDRGISTDTQYF. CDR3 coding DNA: TGTGCCACCAGCAGAAATGACAGGGGTATCAGCACAGATACGCAGTATTTT.

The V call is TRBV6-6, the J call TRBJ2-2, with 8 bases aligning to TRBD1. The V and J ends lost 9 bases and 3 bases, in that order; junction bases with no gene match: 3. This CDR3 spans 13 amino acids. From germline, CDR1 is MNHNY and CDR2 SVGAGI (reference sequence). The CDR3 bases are TGTGCCAGTGACAGGGGCGACACCGGGGAGCTGTTTTTT. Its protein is CASDRGDTGELFF.

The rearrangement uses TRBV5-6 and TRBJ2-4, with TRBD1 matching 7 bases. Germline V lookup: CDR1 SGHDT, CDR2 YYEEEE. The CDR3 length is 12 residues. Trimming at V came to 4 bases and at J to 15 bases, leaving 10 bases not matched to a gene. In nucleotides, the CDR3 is TGTGCCAGCAGCCTACCGCAGGGGGATCGGTACTTC. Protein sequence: CASSLPQGDRYF.

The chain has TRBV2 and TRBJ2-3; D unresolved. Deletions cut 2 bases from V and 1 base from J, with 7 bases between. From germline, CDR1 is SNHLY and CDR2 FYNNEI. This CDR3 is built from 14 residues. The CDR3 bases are TGTGCCAGCAGTGAAAGGCTTGGCACAGATACGCAGTATTTT. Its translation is CASSERLGTDTQYF.

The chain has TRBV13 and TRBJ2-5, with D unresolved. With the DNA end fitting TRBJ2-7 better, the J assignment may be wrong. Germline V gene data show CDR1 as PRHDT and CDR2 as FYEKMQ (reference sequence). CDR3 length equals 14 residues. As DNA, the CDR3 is TGTGCCAGCAGCTGGAACGGCCGTTCCTACGAGCAGTACTTC. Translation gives CASSWNGRSYEQYF.

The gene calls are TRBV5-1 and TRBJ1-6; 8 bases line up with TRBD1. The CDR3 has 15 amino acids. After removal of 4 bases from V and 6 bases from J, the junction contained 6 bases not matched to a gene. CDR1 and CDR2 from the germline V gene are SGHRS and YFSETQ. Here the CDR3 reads CASSLTGVGNSPLHF. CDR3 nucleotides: TGCGCCAGCAGCCTGACAGGGGTGGGTAATTCACCCCTCCACTTT.

The CDR3 reads CATNSGSYNEQFF. The CDR3 bases are TGTGCCACAAACAGCGGCTCCTACAATGAGCAGTTCTTC. The rearrangement uses TRBV2 and TRBJ2-1, with D perhaps TRBD2 (5 bases). Germline V gene sequence: CDR1 SNHLY, CDR2 FYNNEI. Trimming cost V 10 bases and J 0 bases, with 10 bases left between them. CDR3 length: 13 amino acids. Full variable domain (outside the CDR3, taken from reference TRBV2 and TRBJ2-1): EPEVTQTPSHQVTQMGQEVILRCVPISNHLYFYWYRQILGQKVEFLVSFYNNEISEKSEIFDDQFSVERPDGSNFTLKIRSTKLEDSAMYFCATNSGSYNEQFFGPGTRLTVL.

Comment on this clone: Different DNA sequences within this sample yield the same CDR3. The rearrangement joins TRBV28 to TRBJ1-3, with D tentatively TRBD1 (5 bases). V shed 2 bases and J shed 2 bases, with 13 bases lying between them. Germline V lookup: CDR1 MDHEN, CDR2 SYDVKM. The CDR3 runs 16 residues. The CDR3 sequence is CASSLQGVGTGNTIYF. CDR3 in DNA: TGTGCCAGCAGTTTACAGGGCGTTGGAACTGGAAACACCATATATTTT.